This T cell receptor beta chain was retrieved from a study of CD8 T cells in ankylosing spondylitis. TCRdb reprocessed the 5' RACE reads with MiXCR, giving one entry per CDR3 protein. Among just under 550,000 distinct CDR3 sequences listed, approximately 11% were seen once. General study points: Ankylosing spondylitis blood appeared to be characterized by a TCR beta motif of eight highly homologous variants.

Germline V gives CDR1 SQVTM, CDR2 ANQGSEA. There are 13 residues in the CDR3. After removal of 7 bases from V and 7 bases from J, the junction contained 10 bases not matched to a gene. This clonotype was found many times. Its antigen is not identified. The rearrangement uses TRBV29-1 and TRBJ1-2, with TRBD1 identical over 9 bases. Sequenced material: blood, either unsorted or a sorted T cell fraction (not recorded which). The TCR sequence derives from a male donor with ankylosing spondylitis. CDR3 nucleotide sequence: TGCAGCGGCGGGACAGGGTATCCTCCTGGCTACACCTTC. Amino acid sequence: CSGGTGYPPGYTF.